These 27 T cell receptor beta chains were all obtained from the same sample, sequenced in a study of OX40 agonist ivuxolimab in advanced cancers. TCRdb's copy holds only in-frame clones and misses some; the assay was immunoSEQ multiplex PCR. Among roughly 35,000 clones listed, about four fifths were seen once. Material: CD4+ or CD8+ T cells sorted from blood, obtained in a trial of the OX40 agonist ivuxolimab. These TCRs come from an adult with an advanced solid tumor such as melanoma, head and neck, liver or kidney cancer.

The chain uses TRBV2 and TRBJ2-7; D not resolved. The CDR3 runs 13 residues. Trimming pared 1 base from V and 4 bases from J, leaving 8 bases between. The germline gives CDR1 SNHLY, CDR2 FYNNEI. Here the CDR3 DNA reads TGTGCCAGCAGTGAAGACAGCGTTTACGAGCAGTACTTC. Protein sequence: CASSEDSVYEQYF.

In DNA form, the CDR3 reads TGTGCCAGCAGTTTATCCGTACTAGCGGGAGGTCTAGATACGCAGTATTTT. Translating gives CASSLSVLAGGLDTQYF. This sequence joins TRBV27 and TRBJ2-3; TRBD2 aligns across 12 bases. This CDR3 has 17 amino acids. V lost 0 bases to trimming and J lost 5 bases; unmatched junction nucleotides: 6. CDR1 and CDR2 (germline): MNHEY, SMNVEV (reference sequence).

The CDR3 nucleotides read TGTGCCTGGAGTGTTCAGACAGGGTACTATGGCTACACCTTC. Its protein is CAWSVQTGYYGYTF. The chain uses TRBV30 and TRBJ1-2, with 7 bases lining up with TRBD1. The CDR3 sequence is 14 residues long. J gave up 3 bases and V 0 bases, and 4 bases lay outside the gene matches. CDR1 is GTSNPN and CDR2 is SVGIG in the germline V gene (reference sequence).

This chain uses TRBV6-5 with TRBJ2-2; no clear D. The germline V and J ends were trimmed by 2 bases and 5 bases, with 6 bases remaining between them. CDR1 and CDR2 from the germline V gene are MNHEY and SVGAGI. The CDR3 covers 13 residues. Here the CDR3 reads CASSYVGTGELFF. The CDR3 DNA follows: TGTGCCAGCAGTTACGTAGGAACCGGGGAGCTGTTTTTT.

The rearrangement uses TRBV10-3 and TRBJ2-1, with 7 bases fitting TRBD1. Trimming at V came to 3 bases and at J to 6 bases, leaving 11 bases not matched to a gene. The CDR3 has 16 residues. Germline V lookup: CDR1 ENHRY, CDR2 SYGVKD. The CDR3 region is CAISDQLRGRGNEQFF. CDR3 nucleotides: TGTGCCATCAGTGACCAGCTAAGGGGGCGAGGCAATGAGCAGTTCTTC.

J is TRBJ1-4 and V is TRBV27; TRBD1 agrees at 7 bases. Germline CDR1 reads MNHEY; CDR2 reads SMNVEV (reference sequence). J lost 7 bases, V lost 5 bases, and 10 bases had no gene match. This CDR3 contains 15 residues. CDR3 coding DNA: TGTGCCAGCAGTGCGGGACAGCTCCTAGGTGAAAAACTGTTTTTT. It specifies CASSAGQLLGEKLFF.

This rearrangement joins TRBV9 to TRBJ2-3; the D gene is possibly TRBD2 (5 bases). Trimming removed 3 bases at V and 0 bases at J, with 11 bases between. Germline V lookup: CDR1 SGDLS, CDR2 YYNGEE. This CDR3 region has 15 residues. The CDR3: CASSAGGTSTDTQYF. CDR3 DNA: TGTGCCAGCAGCGCAGGAGGCACTAGCACAGATACGCAGTATTTT.

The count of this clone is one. The CDR3 DNA is TGTGCCACCAGCAGAGCCTGGACTGCGAACTACACCTTC. As protein: CATSRAWTANYTF. This chain connects TRBV15 to TRBJ1-2, with unresolved D. Trimming removed 1 base from V and 10 bases from J, with 13 bases in between. The CDR3 is 13 residues long. Germline loops: CDR1 LNHNV, CDR2 YYDKDF (reference sequence).

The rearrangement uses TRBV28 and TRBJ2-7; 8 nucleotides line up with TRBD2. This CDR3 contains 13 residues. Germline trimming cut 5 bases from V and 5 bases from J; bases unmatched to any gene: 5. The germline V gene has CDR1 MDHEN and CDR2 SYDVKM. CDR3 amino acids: CASSRISGDEQYF. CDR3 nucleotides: TGTGCCAGCAGTCGGATTAGCGGGGACGAGCAGTACTTC.

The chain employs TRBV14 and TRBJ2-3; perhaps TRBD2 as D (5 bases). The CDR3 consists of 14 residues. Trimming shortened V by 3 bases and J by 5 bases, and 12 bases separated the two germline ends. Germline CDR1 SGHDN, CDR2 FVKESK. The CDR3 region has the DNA TGTGCCAGCAGCCAGGAGGTGGCCAAAGATACGCAGTATTTT. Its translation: CASSQEVAKDTQYF.

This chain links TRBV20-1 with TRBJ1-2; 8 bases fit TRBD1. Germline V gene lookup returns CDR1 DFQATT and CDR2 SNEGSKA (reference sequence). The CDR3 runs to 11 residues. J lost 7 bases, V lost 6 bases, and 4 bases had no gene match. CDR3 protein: CSAQGAGGYTF. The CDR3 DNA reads TGCAGTGCCCAGGGGGCGGGTGGCTACACCTTC.

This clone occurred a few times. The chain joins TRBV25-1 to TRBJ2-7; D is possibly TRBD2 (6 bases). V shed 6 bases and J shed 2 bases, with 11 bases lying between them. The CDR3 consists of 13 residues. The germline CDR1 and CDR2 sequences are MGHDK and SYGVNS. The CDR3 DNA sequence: TGTGCCAGCAGCCCGGGCGGGACCTACGAGCAGTACTTC. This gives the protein CASSPGGTYEQYF.

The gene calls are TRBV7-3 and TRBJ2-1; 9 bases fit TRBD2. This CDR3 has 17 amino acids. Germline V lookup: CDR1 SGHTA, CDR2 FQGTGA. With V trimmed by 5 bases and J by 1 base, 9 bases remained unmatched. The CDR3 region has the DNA TGTGCCAGCAGCCCACGGACTAGCGCGACATCCTACAATGAGCAGTTCTTC. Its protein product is CASSPRTSATSYNEQFF. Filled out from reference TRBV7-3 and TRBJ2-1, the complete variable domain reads GAGVSQTPSNKVTEKGKYVELRCDPISGHTALYWYRQSLGQGPEFLIYFQGTGAADDSGLPNDRFFAVRPEGSVSTLKIQRTERGDSAVYLCASSPRTSATSYNEQFFGPGTRLTVL.

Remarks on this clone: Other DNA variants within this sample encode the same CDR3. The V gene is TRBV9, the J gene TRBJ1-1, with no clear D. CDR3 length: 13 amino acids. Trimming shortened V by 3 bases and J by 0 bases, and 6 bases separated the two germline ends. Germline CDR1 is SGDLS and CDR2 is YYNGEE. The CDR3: CASSAGVNTEAFF. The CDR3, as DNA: TGTGCCAGCAGCGCCGGGGTGAACACTGAAGCTTTCTTT.

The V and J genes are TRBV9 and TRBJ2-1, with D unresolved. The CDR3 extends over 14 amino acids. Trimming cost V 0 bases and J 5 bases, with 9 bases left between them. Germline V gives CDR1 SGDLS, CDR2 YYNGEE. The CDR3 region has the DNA TGTGCCAGCAGCGTAGCTACAACCCACAATGAGCAGTTCTTC. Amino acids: CASSVATTHNEQFF.

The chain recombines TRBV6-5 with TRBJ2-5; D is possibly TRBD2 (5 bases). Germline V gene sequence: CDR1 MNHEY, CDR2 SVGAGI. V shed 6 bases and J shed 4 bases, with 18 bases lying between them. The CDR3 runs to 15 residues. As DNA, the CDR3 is TGTGCCAGCAGAGAGCCGGGGTCCCGGGGAGAGACCCAGTACTTC. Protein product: CASREPGSRGETQYF.

DNA for the CDR3: TGTGCCAGCAGCAAAGAGGAGAGGCAGGGAGAGACCCAGTACTTC. It is translated as CASSKEERQGETQYF. The rearrangement links TRBV21-1 to TRBJ2-5; no DNA check was done on the table's D call, TRBD1. TRBV21-1 is deemed a pseudogene. This CDR3 has 15 residues.

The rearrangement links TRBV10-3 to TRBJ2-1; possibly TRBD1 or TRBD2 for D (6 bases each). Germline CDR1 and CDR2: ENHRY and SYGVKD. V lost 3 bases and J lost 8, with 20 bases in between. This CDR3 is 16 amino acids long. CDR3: CAISDVGVAEGDEQFF. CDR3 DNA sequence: TGTGCCATCAGTGATGTAGGCGTGGCGGAGGGGGATGAGCAGTTCTTC.

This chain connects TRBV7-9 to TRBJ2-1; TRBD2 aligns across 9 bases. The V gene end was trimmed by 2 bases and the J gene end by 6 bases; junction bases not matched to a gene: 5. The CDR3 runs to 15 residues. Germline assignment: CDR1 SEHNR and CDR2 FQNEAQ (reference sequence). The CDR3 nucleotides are TGTGCCAGCAGCTTACGACTAGCGGAAAGCAATGAGCAGTTCTTC. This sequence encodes CASSLRLAESNEQFF.

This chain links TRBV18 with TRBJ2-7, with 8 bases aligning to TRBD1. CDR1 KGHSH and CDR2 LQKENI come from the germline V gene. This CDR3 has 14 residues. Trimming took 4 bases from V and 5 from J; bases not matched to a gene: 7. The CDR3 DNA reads TGTGCCAGCTCACAGACAGGGGTAAAAGACGAGCAGTACTTC. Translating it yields CASSQTGVKDEQYF. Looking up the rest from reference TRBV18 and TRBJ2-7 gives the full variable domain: NAGVMQNPRHLVRRRGQEARLRCSPMKGHSHVYWYRQLPEEGLKFMVYLQKENIIDESGMPKERFSAEFPKEGPSILRIQQVVRGDSAAYFCASSQTGVKDEQYFGPGTRLTVT.

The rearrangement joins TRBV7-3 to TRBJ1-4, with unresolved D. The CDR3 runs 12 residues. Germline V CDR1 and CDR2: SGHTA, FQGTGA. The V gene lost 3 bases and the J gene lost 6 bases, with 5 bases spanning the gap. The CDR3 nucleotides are TGTGCCAGCAGCTTTTCACATGAAAAACTGTTTTTT. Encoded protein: CASSFSHEKLFF.

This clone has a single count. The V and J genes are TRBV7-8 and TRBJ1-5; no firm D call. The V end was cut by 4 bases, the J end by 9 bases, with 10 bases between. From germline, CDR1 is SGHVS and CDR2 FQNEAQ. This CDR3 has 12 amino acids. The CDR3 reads CASSSSSGPQHF. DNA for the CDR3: TGTGCCAGCAGCTCATCCTCGGGGCCCCAGCATTTT.

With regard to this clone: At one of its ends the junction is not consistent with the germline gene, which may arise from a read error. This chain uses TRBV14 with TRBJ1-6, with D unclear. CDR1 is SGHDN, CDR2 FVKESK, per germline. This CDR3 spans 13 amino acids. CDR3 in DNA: TGTGCCAGCAGCCAAGTATCTAACTCACCCCTCCGCTTT. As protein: CASSQVSNSPLRF.

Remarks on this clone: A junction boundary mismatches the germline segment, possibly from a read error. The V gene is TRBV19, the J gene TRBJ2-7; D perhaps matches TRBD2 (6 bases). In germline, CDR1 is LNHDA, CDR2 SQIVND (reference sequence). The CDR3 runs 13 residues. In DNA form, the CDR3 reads TGTGCCAGTACCGCGGGACGGCGGGACTCCCCAACCTTC. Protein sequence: CASTAGRRDSPTF.

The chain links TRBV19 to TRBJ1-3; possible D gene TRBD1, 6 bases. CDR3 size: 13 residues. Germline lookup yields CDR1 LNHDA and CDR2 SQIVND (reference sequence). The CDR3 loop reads CGVRGDSGNTIYF. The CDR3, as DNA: TGTGGTGTCAGGGGAGATTCTGGAAACACCATATATTTT.

The DNA for the CDR3 is TGTGCCAGCAGCTCCGGGACTAGCACAGATACGCAGTATTTT. Residues: CASSSGTSTDTQYF. This chain connects TRBV7-2 to TRBJ2-3, with TRBD2 as a possible D gene (6 bases). V was cut by 4 bases and J by 0 bases, with 8 bases left in between. The CDR3 contains 14 residues. Looked up from germline, CDR1 is SGHTA and CDR2 is FQGNSA. Drawing the rest from reference TRBV7-2 and TRBJ2-3, the complete variable domain is GAGVSQSPSNKVTEKGKDVELRCDPISGHTALYWYRQSLGQGLEFLIYFQGNSAPDKSGLPSDRFSAERTGGSVSTLTIQRTQQEDSAVYLCASSSGTSTDTQYFGPGTRLTVL.

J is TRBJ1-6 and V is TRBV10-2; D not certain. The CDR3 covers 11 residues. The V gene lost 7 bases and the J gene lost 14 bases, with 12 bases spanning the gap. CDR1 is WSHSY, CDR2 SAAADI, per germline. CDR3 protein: CASKSGGSLHF. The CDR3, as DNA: TGCGCCAGCAAGTCGGGTGGATCCCTCCACTTT.